The 26 T cell receptor beta chains listed next were all sequenced from one sample in a study of identical twins. TCRdb reprocessed the 5' RACE reads with MiXCR, giving one entry per CDR3 protein. The repertoire includes about 890,000 distinct CDR3 sequences, about 12% of them detected once, and 1.5% to 2% sits in the top ten. These sequences were also reported in another study, on yellow fever vaccine responses in identical twins.

The sample was PBMCs. These receptors were collected from a woman aged 18-30 years in good health.

The sample holds a few counts of this clonotype. The chain is built from TRBV27 and TRBJ2-7; TRBD1 matches at 7 bases. The V and J ends lost 5 bases and 2 bases, in that order; junction bases with no gene match: 6. The V gene's germline CDR1 is MNHEY and CDR2 SMNVEV (reference sequence). The CDR3 has 14 amino acids. CDR3 in amino acids: CASSPRDSTYEQYF. CDR3 in DNA: TGTGCCAGCAGTCCCCGGGACAGCACCTACGAGCAGTACTTC.

In this sample, this clonotype turned up a few times. V gene TRBV19 combines with J gene TRBJ2-7, with TRBD2 matching 10 bases. The trim removed 9 bases at V and 7 bases at J, leaving 12 bases unmatched. The CDR3 extends over 14 amino acids. The germline gives CDR1 LNHDA, CDR2 SQIVND (reference sequence). CDR3 bases: TGTGCCAGCGCCCGGACTAGCGGTAGTAGGGAGCAGTACTTC. Encoded protein: CASARTSGSREQYF.

This clonotype was counted at least ten times. The rearrangement links TRBV12-3 or TRBV12-4 to TRBJ1-1; unclear D gene. The CDR3 has 13 amino acids. The ends were cut back, 1 base at V and 8 bases at J, with 11 bases in the middle. CDR3 nucleotides: TGTGCCAGCAGTTTAGGTCCAAGGGAAGAAGCTTTCTTT. Its protein product is CASSLGPREEAFF.

This clonotype appeared many times. This chain joins TRBV10-1 and TRBJ2-1; tentative D call: TRBD2 (6 bases). CDR3 length: 15 amino acids. Germline V gene data show CDR1 as WNHNN and CDR2 as SYGVQD (reference sequence). V lost 6 bases to trimming and J lost 0 bases, with 12 bases between them. The CDR3, as DNA: TGCGCCAGCAGCCGGGACTTGAGCTCCTACAATGAGCAGTTCTTC. As protein: CASSRDLSSYNEQFF.

This clonotype was counted at least ten times. CDR3: CASRKGTESSYEQYV. CDR3 nucleotides: TGTGCCAGCAGGAAAGGGACCGAGAGCTCCTACGAGCAGTACGTC. The chain couples TRBV6-2 or TRBV6-3 to TRBJ2-7; possibly TRBD1 or TRBD2 for D (5 bases each). Germline assignment: CDR1 MNHEY and CDR2 SVGEGT. V lost 6 bases and J lost 0, with 15 bases in between. This CDR3 has 15 residues.

V and J are TRBV28 and TRBJ2-6, with D hard to call. CDR1 MDHEN and CDR2 SYDVKM come from the germline V gene. V lost 7 bases and J 0 bases, leaving 7 bases between the germline ends. The CDR3 is 14 amino acids. CDR3 DNA sequence: TGTGCCAGCATCAAGAGCTCTGGGGCCAACGTCCTGACTTTC. It encodes CASIKSSGANVLTF.

This chain links TRBV6-4 with TRBJ2-1; TRBD2 matches 10 bases. The CDR3 runs 16 residues. With V trimmed by 0 bases and J by 8 bases, 7 bases remained unmatched. The germline CDR1 and CDR2 sequences are MRHNA and SNTAGT. The CDR3: CASSDSGASGSDEQFF. Written as DNA, the CDR3 is TGTGCCAGCAGTGACTCGGGGGCTAGCGGGAGCGATGAGCAGTTCTTC.

Only a few counts were recorded for this clonotype. CDR3 loop: CSARVPDGNTEAFF. CDR3 coding DNA: TGCAGTGCTAGAGTCCCGGACGGGAACACTGAAGCTTTCTTT. The chain employs TRBV20-1 and TRBJ1-1; D gene ambiguous. This CDR3 spans 14 amino acids. Per germline, CDR1 DFQATT and CDR2 SNEGSKA (reference sequence). V lost 1 base and J 1 base, leaving 10 bases between the germline ends.

This clonotype has more than one count but fewer than ten. The genes are TRBV11-1 and TRBJ1-1, with 7 nucleotides matching TRBD1. With 1 base clipped from V and 0 bases from J, the junction kept 5 bases outside the gene matches. CDR1 is SGHAT and CDR2 is FQDESV in the germline V gene (reference sequence). The CDR3 totals 16 residues. The CDR3 DNA follows: TGTGCCAGCAGCTTAGAGACAGGGCAAATGAACACTGAAGCTTTCTTT. Translating gives CASSLETGQMNTEAFF.

This clonotype was found a few times. The genes are TRBV12-3 or TRBV12-4 and TRBJ1-1, with D perhaps matching TRBD1 (5 bases). V gave up 5 bases and J gave up 0 bases, with 13 bases separating them. CDR3 length equals 15 residues. The CDR3 loop reads CASSPFGAMNTEAFF. The CDR3 bases are TGTGCCAGCAGTCCCTTCGGGGCCATGAACACTGAAGCTTTCTTT.

The gene calls are TRBV20-1 and TRBJ2-1; 9 nucleotides line up with TRBD2. The V segment lost 0 bases and the J segment 0 bases; nucleotides outside the gene matches: 6. Per the germline V gene, CDR1 is DFQATT and CDR2 is SNEGSKA (reference sequence). The CDR3 runs 17 residues. Here the CDR3 DNA reads TGCAGTGCTAGAGACCGGACTAGCGAAAGCTCCTACAATGAGCAGTTCTTC. Amino acid sequence: CSARDRTSESSYNEQFF.

This clonotype turned up a few times. V and J are TRBV25-1 and TRBJ2-1, with a possible D match to TRBD2 (9 bases). Germline CDR1 is MGHDK and CDR2 is SYGVNS. Trimming shortened V by 4 bases and J by 5 bases, and 21 bases separated the two germline ends. This CDR3 has 17 amino acids. DNA of the CDR3: TGTGCCAGCAGTGTAGGGTCAGGGGGCGGGGGGGACAATGAGCAGTTCTTC. This encodes CASSVGSGGGGDNEQFF. Full variable domain (remainder filled in from reference TRBV25-1 and TRBJ2-1): EADIYQTPRYLVIGTGKKITLECSQTMGHDKMYWYQQDPGMELHLIHYSYGVNSTEKGDLSSESTVSRIRTEHFPLTLESARPSHTSQYLCASSVGSGGGGDNEQFFGPGTRLTVL.

This clonotype was seen only a few times. The chain recombines TRBV25-1 with TRBJ2-7, with unresolved D. Trimming removed 3 bases from V and 4 bases from J, with 7 bases in between. The CDR3 extends over 12 amino acids. Germline-derived CDR1 and CDR2 are MGHDK and SYGVNS. The CDR3: CASSDPFYEQYF. The CDR3, as DNA: TGTGCCAGCAGTGATCCCTTTTACGAGCAGTACTTC.

This clonotype has only a few counts. The chain carries TRBV27 and TRBJ2-1, with 7 bases fitting TRBD2. Germline-derived CDR1 and CDR2 are MNHEY and SMNVEV (reference sequence). Trimming removed 7 bases from V and 7 bases from J; junction bases left unmatched: 4. The CDR3 has 12 amino acids. For the CDR3, the DNA is TGTGCCAGCACCTCGGGGGGTAATGAGCAGTTCTTC. Amino acids: CASTSGGNEQFF.

This chain connects TRBV20-1 to TRBJ2-2, with D possibly called TRBD1 or TRBD2 (6 bases each). The CDR3 totals 15 residues. Germline V lookup: CDR1 DFQATT, CDR2 SNEGSKA (reference sequence). V lost 0 bases, J lost 5 bases, and 13 bases lay in between. The CDR3, as DNA: TGCAGTGCTAGAGAAGGGGGGTCGGTGACCGGGGAGCTGTTTTTT. Translating gives CSAREGGSVTGELFF.

CDR3 nucleotide sequence: TGTGCCAGTCCACAGGGGGCTAGCTCTGGGGCCAACGTCCTGACTTTC. The encoded protein is CASPQGASSGANVLTF. The chain links TRBV2 to TRBJ2-6; 9 bases map to TRBD1. Per the germline V gene, CDR1 is SNHLY and CDR2 is FYNNEI. The CDR3 length is 16 residues. V shed 9 bases, J shed 0 bases, and the junction held 6 bases outside the gene matches.

The sample holds many counts of this clonotype. The chain couples TRBV7-2 to TRBJ1-5, with 7 positions matching TRBD1. The germline V gene has CDR1 SGHTA and CDR2 FQGNSA. The CDR3 covers 16 residues. After removal of 1 base from V and 4 bases from J, the junction contained 7 bases not matched to a gene. Here the CDR3 reads CASSLVQGVLNQPQHF. The CDR3 DNA reads TGTGCCAGCAGCTTAGTCCAGGGGGTCCTTAATCAGCCCCAGCATTTT.

This clonotype was counted a few times. The V and J genes are TRBV12-3 or TRBV12-4 and TRBJ2-3; 10 nucleotides line up with TRBD1. The CDR3 has 15 residues. V trimming: 5 bases; J trimming: 5 bases; junction bases outside the gene matches: 7. The CDR3 region is CASSPGTGVEDTQYF. DNA of the CDR3: TGTGCCAGCAGTCCGGGGACAGGGGTTGAAGATACGCAGTATTTT.

This clonotype was seen more than once but under ten times. V is TRBV4-2 and J is TRBJ2-6; tentative D call: TRBD2 (6 bases). V lost 1 base and J lost 0, with 10 bases in between. From germline, CDR1 is LGHNA and CDR2 YNFKEQ. The length of the CDR3 is 17 residues. This CDR3 is CASSQGQGLSGANVLTF. In DNA form, the CDR3 reads TGTGCCAGCAGCCAAGGGCAGGGACTCTCTGGGGCCAACGTCCTGACTTTC.

The gene calls are TRBV5-1 and TRBJ2-1; D may be TRBD2 (5 bases). CDR3 length: 16 amino acids. V was pared by 4 bases and J by 0 bases, with 14 bases between. CDR1 is SGHRS, CDR2 YFSETQ, per germline. CDR3 protein: CASSDPRRSSYNEQFF. CDR3 bases: TGCGCCAGCAGCGATCCCCGGAGGTCCTCCTACAATGAGCAGTTCTTC.

The chain links TRBV7-9 to TRBJ2-1; a weak D match, TRBD2 (6 bases). CDR3 length: 15 amino acids. Trimming cost V 7 bases and J 4 bases, with 17 bases left between them. Per the germline V gene, CDR1 is SEHNR and CDR2 is FQNEAQ (reference sequence). DNA for the CDR3: TGTGCCAGCAACACTATCCCCCGGGGGTACAATGAGCAGTTCTTC. This translates into CASNTIPRGYNEQFF.

This clonotype showed up just once. The rearrangement links TRBV10-3 to TRBJ2-3; 7 nucleotides align to TRBD1. Losses at the gene ends were 4 bases for V and 0 bases for J; bases not matched to a gene: 7. Germline V gene data show CDR1 as ENHRY and CDR2 as SYGVKD. The CDR3 totals 16 residues. Here the CDR3 DNA reads TGTGCCATCAGTGGACCGGGACAGACAAGCACAGATACGCAGTATTTT. Protein sequence: CAISGPGQTSTDTQYF.

The sample holds a few counts of this clonotype. The J gene is TRBJ2-2, the V gene TRBV2; maybe TRBD2 (6 bases). V lost 8 bases, J lost 6 bases, and 16 bases lay in between. Germline V CDR1 and CDR2: SNHLY, FYNNEI. CDR3 length: 14 residues. For the CDR3, the DNA is TGTGCCAGCTCGGGACTTCGAGGGTCCGGGGAGCTGTTTTTT. This codes for CASSGLRGSGELFF.

V gene TRBV5-1 combines with J gene TRBJ1-6; 9 bases map to TRBD1. Germline values: CDR1 SGHRS, CDR2 YFSETQ. V dropped 4 bases and J dropped 5; count of bases not matched to a gene: 13. The CDR3 sequence is 18 residues long. This chain's CDR3 is CASSRYLTGGGNNSPLHF. In nucleotides, the CDR3 is TGCGCCAGCAGCCGTTACCTAACAGGGGGCGGTAATAATTCACCCCTCCACTTT.

The chain is built from TRBV28 and TRBJ1-1; possible D gene TRBD1, 5 bases. V lost 8 bases and J 1 base, leaving 17 bases between the germline ends. CDR1 and CDR2 (germline): MDHEN, SYDVKM. The CDR3 contains 15 residues. The chain's CDR3 is CASYGAASQNTEAFF. CDR3 nucleotide sequence: TGTGCCAGCTACGGGGCAGCATCACAGAACACTGAAGCTTTCTTT. The full variable domain, its missing parts supplied by reference TRBV28 and TRBJ1-1, is DVKVTQSSRYLVKRTGEKVFLECVQDMDHENMFWYRQDPGLGLRLIYFSYDVKMKEKGDIPEGYSVSREKKERFSLILESASTNQTSMYLCASYGAASQNTEAFFGQGTRLTVV.

This chain joins TRBV12-3 or TRBV12-4 and TRBJ2-3; a possible D gene is TRBD2 (5 bases). Deletions cut 1 base from V and 0 bases from J, with 14 bases between. The CDR3 length is 17 residues. The CDR3 DNA reads TGTGCCAGCAGTTTAGGTTTGAGCGGAGTTAGCACAGATACGCAGTATTTT. It translates to CASSLGLSGVSTDTQYF.